The 10 T cell receptor beta chains presented below share a single source sample, sequenced in a study of shared clonotypes between healthy human individuals. Some clones are missing from TCRdb's copy, which holds only in-frame ones; the method was immunoSEQ multiplex PCR. The sample includes around 1.9 million clones, just over 90% seen only once; the top ten take around 1.7%. CD45RO-negative, CCR7-positively selected cells formed the naive CD8 fraction, excluding terminally differentiated effector memory CD45RA+ cells. Sequencing used naive CD8+ T cells from PBMCs. The source of these receptors is a man aged 18 to 30 in good health. Some clones in this sample may be carry-over from other donors' samples.

As for this clone: The same CDR3 is also encoded by other DNA sequences in this sample. The genes are TRBV7-9 and TRBJ2-7; 11 nucleotides match TRBD2. The junction had 1 base not matched to a gene; V was cut back by 0 bases and J by 6 bases. CDR3 size: 14 residues. Germline V gene lookup returns CDR1 SEHNR and CDR2 FQNEAQ (reference sequence). CDR3 loop: CASSLALAGGEQYF. The CDR3 DNA sequence: TGTGCCAGCAGCTTAGCCCTAGCGGGAGGCGAGCAGTACTTC.

V usage is TRBV15 and J usage is TRBJ2-7; D is unresolved. The ends were cut back, 3 bases at V and 3 bases at J, with 15 bases in the middle. Germline loops: CDR1 LNHNV, CDR2 YYDKDF (reference sequence). This CDR3 spans 15 amino acids. The CDR3 DNA follows: TGTGCCACCAGCAGTGGCTTAATGGCCTACTACGAGCAGTACTTC. Translated: CATSSGLMAYYEQYF.

This chain uses TRBV27 with TRBJ1-2; 9 nucleotides align to TRBD1. The ends lost 6 bases at V and 2 bases at J; junction bases unmatched: 10. CDR3 length: 16 residues. Germline V gives CDR1 MNHEY, CDR2 SMNVEV (reference sequence). CDR3 bases: TGTGCCAGCAGCCGGGACAGGGACATGGCCAACTATGGCTACACCTTC. It encodes CASSRDRDMANYGYTF.

The gene calls are TRBV30 and TRBJ2-7; D tentatively reads TRBD1 or TRBD2 (5 bases each). Germline V lookup: CDR1 GTSNPN, CDR2 SVGIG (reference sequence). CDR3 size: 15 residues. V gave up 0 bases and J gave up 3 bases, with 15 bases separating them. The CDR3 is CAWSVASGTLYEQYF. DNA for the CDR3: TGTGCCTGGAGTGTAGCTTCCGGGACCCTCTACGAGCAGTACTTC.

This sequence joins TRBV19 and TRBJ2-3; D possibly uses TRBD1 or TRBD2 (5 bases each). Germline V lookup: CDR1 LNHDA, CDR2 SQIVND (reference sequence). The length of the CDR3 is 16 residues. The ends were cut back, 6 bases at V and 1 base at J, with 17 bases in the middle. The CDR3 reads CASSLRGPLGTDTQYF. CDR3 in DNA: TGTGCCAGTAGCCTACGGGGACCACTCGGCACAGATACGCAGTATTTT.

The chain joins TRBV7-9 to TRBJ2-5, with a possible D match to TRBD2 (6 bases). The CDR3 is 15 residues long. Trimming took off 3 bases at V and 1 base at J, with 12 bases between the two ends. The germline V gene encodes CDR1 SEHNR and CDR2 FQNEAQ (reference sequence). In DNA, the CDR3 is TGTGCCAGCAGCTTTAGCGGCGGAATCCAAGAGACCCAGTACTTC. This gives the protein CASSFSGGIQETQYF.

This chain joins TRBV7-9 and TRBJ2-4; 9 positions match TRBD1. Unmatched junction bases numbered 7, after V lost 1 base and J lost 0 bases. Per the germline V gene, CDR1 is SEHNR and CDR2 is FQNEAQ (reference sequence). This CDR3 has 18 residues. Written as DNA, the CDR3 is TGTGCCAGCAGCTTAGGGGGACAGGGACCCCTAGCCAAAAACATTCAGTACTTC. As protein: CASSLGGQGPLAKNIQYF.

The chain is built from TRBV10-2 and TRBJ2-7; unclear D gene. Germline assignment: CDR1 WSHSY and CDR2 SAAADI. Trimming took 4 bases from V and 1 from J, leaving 11 bases between them. The CDR3 is made up of 14 amino acids. The DNA of the CDR3 is TGCGCCAGCAGTGGTGGATTAGGATCCTACGAGCAGTACTTC. Translation: CASSGGLGSYEQYF.

This chain links TRBV28 with TRBJ1-5; 9 nucleotides align to TRBD1. The CDR3 loop spans 15 amino acids. Per the germline V gene, CDR1 is MDHEN and CDR2 is SYDVKM. J gave up 4 bases and V 7 bases, and 8 bases lay outside the gene matches. Here the CDR3 DNA reads TGTGCCAGCAACATAGGGACAGGGATAAATCAGCCCCAGCATTTT. Encoded protein: CASNIGTGINQPQHF.

This chain links TRBV19 with TRBJ1-2, with a tentative D call TRBD1 (5 bases). The CDR3 sequence is 16 residues long. Trimming left V 6 bases short and J 8 bases short, with 25 bases between. Per germline, CDR1 LNHDA and CDR2 SQIVND (reference sequence). The CDR3 spells CASSPTGGRTDGGYTF. The CDR3 nucleotides are TGTGCCAGTAGCCCAACGGGGGGACGGACTGACGGAGGCTACACCTTC.